A single sample is the source of the 11 T cell receptor beta chains below, sequenced in a study of control samples from healthy donors and cancer patients. Method: immunoSEQ multiplex PCR; TCRdb's copy keeps in-frame clones and lacks some. The sample contains almost 90,000 clones, around nine tenths of which appear only once. Material: blood. Receptors originate from a young man in good health.

The chain carries TRBV6-7 and TRBJ1-1, with D possibly being TRBD1 (6 bases). TRBV6-7 is an ORF, and what it does is uncertain. Trimming removed 4 bases at V and 5 bases at J, with 11 bases between. The CDR3 is 13 residues long. The CDR3 region has the DNA TGTGCCAGCAGTTTTTACAGGGTTACTGAAGCTTTCTTT. It yields the protein CASSFYRVTEAFF.

V and J are TRBV9 and TRBJ2-7, with 10 bases lining up with TRBD2. Trimming removed 0 bases from V and 2 bases from J; junction bases left unmatched: 5. There are 16 residues in the CDR3. Germline values: CDR1 SGDLS, CDR2 YYNGEE. The CDR3 DNA is TGTGCCAGCAGCGTAGCTCCTAGCGGGGGCCCCTACGAGCAGTACTTC. Its protein is CASSVAPSGGPYEQYF.

V gene TRBV9 combines with J gene TRBJ2-2; a possible D gene is TRBD1 (6 bases). Trimming left V 3 bases short and J 5 bases short, with 14 bases between. Germline V CDR1 and CDR2: SGDLS, YYNGEE. The CDR3 covers 15 residues. The CDR3 reads CASSAPNRDTGELFF. In DNA form, the CDR3 reads TGTGCCAGCAGCGCCCCAAACAGGGATACCGGGGAGCTGTTTTTT. Variable domain in full (rest from reference TRBV9 and TRBJ2-2): DSGVTQTPKHLITATGQRVTLRCSPRSGDLSVYWYQQSLDQGLQFLIQYYNGEERAKGNILERFSAQQFPDLHSELNLSSLELGDSALYFCASSAPNRDTGELFFGEGSRLTVL.

V gene TRBV7-9 combines with J gene TRBJ1-2; 7 positions agree with TRBD1. Per the germline V gene, CDR1 is SEHNR and CDR2 is FQNEAQ (reference sequence). The J segment lost 3 bases and the V segment lost 6 bases, leaving 10 bases of the junction unmatched. CDR3 size: 15 residues. CDR3 coding DNA: TGTGCCAGCAGTCCTTCAGGTCAGGGGGACTATGGCTACACCTTC. Translated: CASSPSGQGDYGYTF.

This rearrangement joins TRBV30 to TRBJ1-4, with 7 positions matching TRBD1. The V gene's germline CDR1 is GTSNPN and CDR2 SVGIG (reference sequence). The V segment lost 7 bases and the J segment 0 bases; nucleotides outside the gene matches: 11. This CDR3 comprises 16 residues. Here the CDR3 reads CAYHPGQHATNEKLFF. The DNA of the CDR3 is TGTGCCTATCATCCGGGACAGCATGCAACTAATGAAAAACTGTTTTTT. The entire variable domain, with the rest obtained from reference TRBV30 and TRBJ1-4, is as follows: SQTIHQWPATLVQPVGSPLSLECTVEGTSNPNLYWYRQAAGRGLQLLFYSVGIGQISSEVPQNLSASRPQDRQFILSSKKLLLSDSGFYLCAYHPGQHATNEKLFFGSGTQLSVL.

This chain links TRBV5-8 with TRBJ2-5, with unresolved D. Trimming took off 4 bases at V and 1 base at J, with 14 bases between the two ends. The CDR3 has 15 residues. Germline V lookup: CDR1 SGHTS, CDR2 YDEGEE. This CDR3 is CASSTGLVGQETQYF. The DNA for the CDR3 is TGTGCCAGCAGCACCGGGTTAGTGGGCCAAGAGACCCAGTACTTC.

The chain has TRBV6-4 and TRBJ2-3; 7 positions agree with TRBD2. This CDR3 is built from 15 residues. CDR1 MRHNA and CDR2 SNTAGT come from the germline V gene. The V and J ends lost 6 bases and 0 bases, in that order; junction bases with no gene match: 6. The CDR3 sequence: CASSSLGGSTDTQYF. The CDR3 DNA reads as TGTGCCAGCAGCTCTCTCGGGGGGAGCACAGATACGCAGTATTTT.

The V gene is TRBV28, the J gene TRBJ2-1, with no clear D. This CDR3 spans 11 amino acids. Germline loops: CDR1 MDHEN, CDR2 SYDVKM. V gave up 7 bases and J gave up 8 bases, with 9 bases separating them. The CDR3, as DNA: TGTGCCAGCACCTCCTTCCATGAGCAGTTCTTC. This sequence encodes CASTSFHEQFF.

This clone has a handful of counts. The rearrangement uses TRBV5-4 and TRBJ2-1; 9 bases map to TRBD1. Trimming at V came to 4 bases and at J to 9 bases, leaving 5 bases not matched to a gene. The CDR3 is made up of 13 amino acids. Germline V lookup: CDR1 SGHNT, CDR2 YYREEE (reference sequence). CDR3 sequence (DNA): TGTGCCAGCAGCCGGGACAGGGTAGGTGAGCAGTTCTTC. Translation: CASSRDRVGEQFF.

Concerning this clone itself: Different DNA sequences within this sample yield the same CDR3. The genes are TRBV6-1 and TRBJ2-1; 7 bases are shared with TRBD1. Per germline, CDR1 MNHNS and CDR2 SASEGT. Trimming cost V 1 base and J 6 bases; bases outside gene matches: 12. The CDR3 spans 17 residues. The CDR3 DNA reads as TGTGCCAGCAGTGAAGTTGGTAGGGCAGGGGGACGCAATGAGCAGTTCTTC. Translating gives CASSEVGRAGGRNEQFF.

J is TRBJ2-7 and V is TRBV7-2; the D gene is possibly TRBD2 (7 bases). Per germline, CDR1 SGHTA and CDR2 FQGNSA. The CDR3 is 15 residues long. V lost 2 bases, J lost 2 bases, and 13 bases lay in between. The CDR3 region is CASSLYRGGPYEQYV. The CDR3 DNA sequence: TGTGCCAGCAGCTTATATAGGGGGGGACCCTACGAGCAGTACGTC.